This T cell receptor beta chain stems from a study of T cells after yellow fever vaccination. V gave up 0 bases and J gave up 9 bases, with 13 bases separating them. The germline V gene has CDR1 SGHRS and CDR2 YFSETQ. The CDR3 totals 14 residues. By 5'RACE template switching, TCR cDNA was produced, with a universal primer site and UMIs added in the process. TCRdb called the 5' RACE reads again in MiXCR, with one record for every CDR3 protein. The sample lists 250,000 to 350,000 distinct CDR3 sequences; approximately 8% were seen once. Many counts were recorded for this clonotype. The clonotype was recovered from a young man who received the YFV17D yellow fever vaccine. V gene TRBV5-1 combines with J gene TRBJ2-4, with a tentative D call TRBD1 (5 bases). The sample here was CD4+ T cells sorted from PBMCs, taken 5 days after the yellow fever booster vaccination. In DNA form, the CDR3 reads TGCGCCAGCAGCTTGGTAGGGGCTAATCCCATTCAGTACTTC. Translating gives CASSLVGANPIQYF.